The present TCR beta chain was sequenced within a study of CD8+ T cells in alopecia areata. Findings and caveats of the study: Scalp sample sequencing also detects resident alphabeta T cells of normal skin.

Trimming left V 4 bases short and J 5 bases short, with 5 bases between. Germline V gene data show CDR1 as SEHNR and CDR2 as FQNEAQ (reference sequence). The CDR3 has 12 amino acids. cDNA serving as the sequencing template came from extracted, reverse transcribed RNA. Only in-frame clones appear in the TCRdb table, and some are missing; sequencing was by immunoSEQ multiplex PCR. The table lists 200,000 or so clones, roughly 56% of them singletons. On this clone itself: The antigen is not known.

The genes are TRBV7-9 and TRBJ2-2; D possibly matches TRBD1 or TRBD2 (5 bases each). Sequencing input: CD8+ T cells sorted from blood. The sequence derives from a human donor in good health. As DNA, the CDR3 is TGTGCCAGCAGCTGGGGGACCGGGGAGCTGTTTTTT. This codes for CASSWGTGELFF.